What follows is one T cell receptor (beta chain) and its context. Its antigen is still unknown. After CD4 positive bead selection, the CD4-negative fraction gave CD8 T cells. V lost 1 base and J 7 bases, leaving 16 bases between the germline ends. Germline V gene lookup returns CDR1 SEHNR and CDR2 FQNEAQ (reference sequence). This CDR3 is built from 15 residues. An equimolar mix of two oligonucleotides served as the beta constant-region primer for TRBC1 and TRBC2. Four rounds of PCR amplified the ligated cDNA using nested alpha and beta constant-region primers plus SP2. Each CDR3 protein gets one entry after TCRdb re-called the UMI-ligation and nested PCR reads with MiXCR. The sample yields over 100,000 distinct CDR3 sequences, roughly 32% seen once. The data were obtained in a study of naive and memory T cell subsets. Regarding the study as a whole: Over 90% of naive TCR sequences appeared only once, unlike memory subsets.

Source material: central memory CD4+ T cells from blood. This rearrangement joins TRBV7-9 to TRBJ1-2, with D perhaps TRBD1 (6 bases). The TCR comes from a human donor in good health. The CDR3 nucleotides are TGTGCCAGCAGCTTAGGAGGCAGGGGAGAGGCTGGCTACACCTTC. Protein: CASSLGGRGEAGYTF.